A single sample is the source of the 24 T cell receptor beta chains below, sequenced in a study of T cell repertoires in cytomegalovirus infection. In TCRdb, the reads were re-called with MiXCR into one record per CDR3 protein. The sample carries a few hundred thousand distinct CDR3 sequences, about 29% recorded once. These receptors have no identified antigens. The material sequenced was cultured PBMCs, taken from culture after CMV antigen stimulation. Receptors were obtained from a human donor in good health (CMV status not recorded). Some clones in this sample may be carry-over from other donors' samples.

The chain employs TRBV5-1 and TRBJ2-5, with D possibly being TRBD1 (6 bases). The CDR3 is 15 amino acids. With 2 bases removed from V and 4 bases from J, the gap between germline ends came to 15 bases. In germline, CDR1 is SGHRS, CDR2 YFSETQ. The chain's CDR3 is CASSLGQIVRETQYF. CDR3 in DNA: TGCGCCAGCAGCTTAGGACAGATTGTGCGAGAGACCCAGTACTTC. The full variable domain, completed using reference TRBV5-1 and TRBJ2-5, is KAGVTQTPRYLIKTRGQQVTLSCSPISGHRSVSWYQQTPGQGLQFLFEYFSETQRNKGNFPGRFSGRQFSNSRSEMNVSTLELGDSALYLCASSLGQIVRETQYFGPGTRLLVL.

This clonotype came up a few times. V usage is TRBV12-3 or TRBV12-4 and J usage is TRBJ2-7; D remains unclear. Between the trimmed V and J ends, which lost 6 bases and 3 bases, there was a span of 9 bases. The CDR3 extends over 12 amino acids. The CDR3 spells CASSQTNYEQYF. The CDR3 region has the DNA TGTGCCAGCAGCCAGACGAACTACGAGCAGTACTTC.

The chain uses TRBV7-9 and TRBJ1-5; D may be TRBD1 (5 bases). Germline CDR1 SEHNR, CDR2 FQNEAQ (reference sequence). V was cut by 1 base and J by 5 bases, with 12 bases left in between. The CDR3 covers 15 residues. CDR3: CASSLGVTDDQPQHF. The CDR3 DNA sequence: TGTGCCAGCAGCTTAGGCGTGACAGACGATCAGCCCCAGCATTTT.

V gene TRBV10-3 combines with J gene TRBJ1-1; TRBD1 matches 8 bases. The CDR3 runs 15 residues. Germline V gene sequence: CDR1 ENHRY, CDR2 SYGVKD. V lost 10 bases, J lost 1 base, and 11 bases stayed unmatched. The CDR3 sequence: CATRKPTGENTEAFF. The CDR3 DNA reads TGTGCCACTAGGAAACCGACAGGGGAGAACACTGAAGCTTTCTTT.

This clonotype was observed many times. The chain recombines TRBV7-6 with TRBJ1-5; 7 bases match TRBD1. Germline-derived CDR1 and CDR2 are SGHVS and FNYEAQ. This CDR3 has 14 amino acids. V gave up 5 bases and J gave up 10 bases; unmatched junction bases: 11. In DNA form, the CDR3 reads TGTGCCAGCAGCACCCGACAGGGACTTGACCCCCAGCATTTT. Its translation: CASSTRQGLDPQHF.

This clonotype was observed once. The V call is TRBV7-3, the J call TRBJ2-2; 9 positions match TRBD2. Unmatched junction bases numbered 13, after V lost 5 bases and J lost 6 bases. The length of the CDR3 is 17 residues. Germline values: CDR1 SGHTA, CDR2 FQGTGA. CDR3 nucleotides: TGTGCCAGCAGCCCACCTTTGGGGGTAGCGGGAGCCGGGGAGCTGTTTTTT. Translation gives CASSPPLGVAGAGELFF.

This clonotype was observed a handful of times. This rearrangement joins TRBV6-1 to TRBJ1-2; the D gene is possibly TRBD1 (5 bases). The ends were cut back, 5 bases at V and 3 bases at J, with 10 bases in the middle. The CDR3 runs 13 residues. Germline V CDR1 and CDR2: MNHNS, SASEGT. CDR3 amino acids: CASSPQEDYGYTF. The CDR3 DNA follows: TGTGCCAGCAGTCCACAGGAGGACTATGGCTACACCTTC.

The chain joins TRBV27 to TRBJ1-5, with D perhaps matching TRBD1 (6 bases). Trimming pared 4 bases from V and 4 bases from J, leaving 11 bases between. Germline V gives CDR1 MNHEY, CDR2 SMNVEV (reference sequence). The CDR3 runs to 14 residues. Here the CDR3 reads CASSSRQENQPQHF. The CDR3 nucleotides are TGTGCCAGCAGTTCCCGACAGGAAAATCAGCCCCAGCATTTT.

This clonotype was picked up a small number of times. The chain has TRBV7-9 and TRBJ1-2; 7 bases are shared with TRBD1. Trimming at V came to 1 base and at J to 6 bases, leaving 2 bases not matched to a gene. Looked up from germline, CDR1 is SEHNR and CDR2 is FQNEAQ (reference sequence). The length of the CDR3 is 13 residues. In nucleotides, the CDR3 is TGTGCCAGCAGCTTAGATACAGGGGATGGCTACACCTTC. Its protein is CASSLDTGDGYTF.

The chain recombines TRBV7-3 with TRBJ2-3, with 10 bases matching TRBD2. This CDR3 region has 17 residues. With V trimmed by 5 bases and J by 0 bases, 8 bases remained unmatched. Germline loops: CDR1 SGHTA, CDR2 FQGTGA. This CDR3 is CASSPISGGLSTDTQYF. Written as DNA, the CDR3 is TGTGCCAGCAGCCCAATTAGCGGGGGGCTTAGCACAGATACGCAGTATTTT.

Ten or more counts support this clonotype. The J gene is TRBJ2-7, the V gene TRBV28; D may be TRBD2 (6 bases). Germline loops: CDR1 MDHEN, CDR2 SYDVKM. CDR3 length: 24 residues. The V end was cut by 11 bases, the J end by 2 bases, with 49 bases between. The CDR3 sequence is CAQQTSDNRLTSSGGDIRAYEQYF. In nucleotides, the CDR3 is TGTGCCCAGCAGACATCGGATAACCGACTTACAAGCTCAGGAGGGGATATCAGGGCCTACGAGCAGTACTTC.

The chain recombines TRBV2 with TRBJ1-5, with D perhaps matching TRBD1 (6 bases). V dropped 6 bases and J dropped 6 bases, with 15 bases sitting between them. Looked up from germline, CDR1 is SNHLY and CDR2 is FYNNEI. The length of the CDR3 is 14 residues. The CDR3 bases are TGTGCCAGCAGCGCACAGGGCGCGGTTCAGCCCCAGCATTTT. It codes for CASSAQGAVQPQHF.

CDR3 sequence reads: CATMPGTGGNEQFF. The DNA of the CDR3 is TGTGCCACCATGCCCGGGACAGGCGGTAATGAGCAGTTCTTC. The chain couples TRBV24-1 to TRBJ2-1; TRBD1 matches 8 bases. Germline values: CDR1 KGHDR, CDR2 SFDVKD. Trimming removed 8 bases from V and 7 bases from J; junction bases left unmatched: 9. The CDR3 loop spans 14 amino acids.

This sequence joins TRBV20-1 and TRBJ2-7, with 10 bases identical to TRBD1. The V gene's germline CDR1 is DFQATT and CDR2 SNEGSKA (reference sequence). V shed 0 bases, J shed 5 bases, and the junction held 16 bases outside the gene matches. The CDR3 is 18 amino acids. CDR3 coding DNA: TGCAGTGCTAGAGACCCGCTCGGGGATCCGGGACAGGGGCACGAGCAGTACTTC. Translated, it gives CSARDPLGDPGQGHEQYF.

The rearrangement uses TRBV12-5 and TRBJ1-2; possible D gene TRBD1, 5 bases. V lost 4 bases and J 2 bases, leaving 14 bases between the germline ends. This CDR3 is 15 amino acids long. CDR1 is LGHNT and CDR2 is FRNRAP in the germline V gene. DNA of the CDR3: TGTGCTAGTGGTTCCAGGGAGGGACGGAACTATGGCTACACCTTC. Its translation is CASGSREGRNYGYTF.

In its sample, this clonotype was seen many times. This chain joins TRBV12-3 or TRBV12-4 and TRBJ1-1; D is unclear. This CDR3 has 15 amino acids. V was cut by 3 bases and J by 1 base, with 12 bases left in between. Here the CDR3 reads CASSFDGQANTEAFF. CDR3 sequence (DNA): TGTGCCAGCAGTTTCGACGGGCAAGCGAACACTGAAGCTTTCTTT.

In this sample, this clonotype turned up a few times. V is TRBV7-3 and J is TRBJ2-6; D is ambiguous. Trimming cost V 6 bases and J 1 base, with 1 base left between them. Germline CDR1 and CDR2: SGHTA and FQGTGA. The CDR3 is made up of 12 amino acids. This CDR3 reads CASRSGANVLTF. The CDR3 coding sequence is TGTGCCAGCAGGTCTGGGGCCAACGTCCTGACTTTC.

This clonotype occurred a few times. V and J are TRBV7-3 and TRBJ2-3; TRBD2 matches 7 bases. V shed 5 bases and J 3 bases; nucleotides not matched to a gene: 5. Looked up from germline, CDR1 is SGHTA and CDR2 is FQGTGA. The CDR3 sequence is 14 residues long. This chain's CDR3 is CASSPSAGTDTQYF. The CDR3 bases are TGTGCCAGCAGCCCTTCAGCGGGAACAGATACGCAGTATTTT.

V gene TRBV27 combines with J gene TRBJ1-2; D might be TRBD1 (5 bases). The CDR3 runs to 15 residues. V gave up 1 base and J gave up 2 bases, with 11 bases separating them. The germline gives CDR1 MNHEY, CDR2 SMNVEV (reference sequence). For the CDR3, the DNA is TGTGCCAGCAGTTTATGGGGAGGGACGAACTATGGCTACACCTTC. It is translated as CASSLWGGTNYGYTF.

This clonotype was detected many times. V and J are TRBV7-8 and TRBJ1-1; D is undetermined. The CDR3 consists of 11 residues. Germline assignment: CDR1 SGHVS and CDR2 FQNEAQ. Trimming removed 7 bases from V and 3 bases from J, with 6 bases in between. The CDR3 DNA sequence: TGTGCCAGCACGTGGGACACTGAAGCTTTCTTT. Its protein is CASTWDTEAFF. Supplemented by reference TRBV7-8 and TRBJ1-1, the full variable domain reads GAGVSQSPRYKVAKRGQDVALRCDPISGHVSLFWYQQALGQGPEFLTYFQNEAQLDKSGLPSDRFFAERPEGSVSTLKIQRTQQEDSAVYLCASTWDTEAFFGQGTRLTVV.

This chain connects TRBV10-3 to TRBJ1-2; D is undetermined. Germline assignment: CDR1 ENHRY and CDR2 SYGVKD. The length of the CDR3 is 13 residues. V was cut by 7 bases and J by 5 bases, with 14 bases left in between. DNA of the CDR3: TGTGCCATCAAGGGCCGGATTAATTATGGCTACACCTTC. It is translated as CAIKGRINYGYTF.

This clonotype was found a few times. The J gene is TRBJ1-5, the V gene TRBV12-3 or TRBV12-4, with D perhaps TRBD1 (6 bases). The V end lost 5 bases, the J end lost 4 bases, and 15 bases lay between the germline ends. CDR3 length equals 15 residues. In DNA form, the CDR3 reads TGTGCCAGCAGTCTAGGACAGCTTGGGAATCAGCCCCAGCATTTT. Translating it yields CASSLGQLGNQPQHF.

This clonotype was seen ten or more times. Here the CDR3 reads CASSLGPSKEPQHF. As DNA, the CDR3 is TGTGCCAGCAGCCTGGGCCCATCTAAGGAGCCCCAGCATTTT. The chain couples TRBV6-1 to TRBJ1-5; D remains ambiguous. The germline gives CDR1 MNHNS, CDR2 SASEGT. The V and J ends lost 6 bases and 8 bases respectively, with 17 bases between them. This CDR3 spans 14 amino acids.

This chain uses TRBV12-3 or TRBV12-4 with TRBJ1-4; D is ambiguous. Trimming shortened V by 5 bases and J by 3 bases, and 16 bases separated the two germline ends. The CDR3 length is 16 residues. The CDR3 coding sequence is TGTGCCAGCAGTCCCCCCTTTGTAATATCTAATGAAAAACTGTTTTTT. Translation gives CASSPPFVISNEKLFF.